This T cell receptor beta chain was documented in a study of blood T cell repertoires in COVID-19 (dated by TCRdb to 2018 to 2020). For context, the study as a whole: Samples covering the acute and convalescent phases of COVID-19 were provided by collaborators in the United States, Italy and Spain. The material from the prospective study consisted of cDNA or gDNA derived from T cells, B-cell-depleted T cells, or PBMCs. Deeply sampled blood TCRbeta repertoires from subjects exposed to, actively infected with, or recovered from COVID-19 were included in the dataset. The repertoires were released in a freely available public database intended as a resource for research on the immune response to SARS-CoV-2. The samples were drawn from two sources: the first 160 participants of the ongoing ImmuneRACE study, and 1,200 or so subjects contributed by 6 global collaborators. Nearly every sample came with metadata listing a de-identified subject ID, COVID-19 status, age in years and sex. Where available, HLA class I and class II types were taken from metadata supplied by the sample provider and were not determined by assay-based typing.

Of note for this clone: Its antigen is still unknown. Within one base of it there is no much larger clone, and no base qualities were kept.

From cysteine to phenylalanine, the CDR3 is 14 amino acids long. Only the CDR3 region is kept as DNA, spanning 42 bases read in frame from base 1. CDR1 and CDR2 were assigned from the germline V gene as MNHNS and SASEGT. V was cut back by 1 base and J by 7 bases, leaving a gap of 11 bases between them. Overall study results and their limits: Clinical and demographic metadata were provided uncurated, with the amount varying by source and participant.

TCRbeta CDR3 regions were amplified from genomic DNA by means of the immunoSEQ Assay, a bias-controlled multiplex PCR. The published analysis was carried out like this. The number of nucleated cells in each sample was estimated from the amplification of reference gene primers within the assay. To quantify the absolute abundance of each unique TCRbeta CDR3 rearrangement, sequence reads were collapsed and filtered. For each sample, productive Simpson clonality was calculated by taking the square root of Simpson's diversity index across productive rearrangements. TCRdb obtained this table from immuneACCESS and retained in-frame rearrangements with V and J assigned. These tables miss some clones; where compared with another copy, unresolved V genes account for less than half of the shortfall, and the remainder is unexplained. That table supplies the V and J calls and clone size; D and trimming were determined from the DNA. The sample data list 200,000 to 250,000 clones, and about 90% of these were observed just once. The ten largest clones capture 3% to 4% of the sample.

Enrolling through a virtual design, the prospective study's participants ranged in age from roughly 18 to 89 years and lived across roughly 24 United States geographic areas. To assign participants to cohorts, the prospective study relied on clinical history that participants themselves reported in a screening survey and a study questionnaire. Exposed participants had been in contact with someone with a PCR-confirmed or clinician-diagnosed COVID-19 case within 2 weeks of study entry. Each participant in the prospective study had whole blood, serum and a nasopharyngeal or oropharyngeal swab collected by mobile phlebotomists. Over an approximately 2-month period, participants in the prospective study had the option of providing additional blood draws and questionnaires. Prospective study blood samples were shipped either frozen or at room temperature before DNA extraction.

The chain employs TRBV6-1 and TRBJ2-1; the D gene identity is not certain. The receptor was derived from a woman aged 25 to 39 who had been exposed to COVID-19. Sequenced input: PBMCs or T cells enriched from blood (not recorded which). For the CDR3, the sequence is CASSEGPRNNEQFF. The DNA sequence is given as TGTGCCAGCAGTGAAGGGCCCCGTAATAATGAGCAGTTCTTC.